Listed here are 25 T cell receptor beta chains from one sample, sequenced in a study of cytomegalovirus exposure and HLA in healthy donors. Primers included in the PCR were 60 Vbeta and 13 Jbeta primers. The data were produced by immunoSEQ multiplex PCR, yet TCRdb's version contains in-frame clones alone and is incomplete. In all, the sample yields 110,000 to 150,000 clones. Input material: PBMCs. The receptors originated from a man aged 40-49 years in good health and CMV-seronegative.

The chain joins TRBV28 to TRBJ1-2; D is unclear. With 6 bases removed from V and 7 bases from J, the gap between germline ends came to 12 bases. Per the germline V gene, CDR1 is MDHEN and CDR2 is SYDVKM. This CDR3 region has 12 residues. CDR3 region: CASRLSTRGYTF. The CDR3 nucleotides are TGTGCCAGCAGACTATCCACCCGTGGCTACACCTTC.

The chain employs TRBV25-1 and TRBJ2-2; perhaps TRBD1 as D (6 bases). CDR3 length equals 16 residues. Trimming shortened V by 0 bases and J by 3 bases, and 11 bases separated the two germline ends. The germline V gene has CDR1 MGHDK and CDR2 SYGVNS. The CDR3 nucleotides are TGTGCCAGCAGTGAATATTGGGGGCCCGACACCGGGGAGCTGTTTTTT. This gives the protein CASSEYWGPDTGELFF.

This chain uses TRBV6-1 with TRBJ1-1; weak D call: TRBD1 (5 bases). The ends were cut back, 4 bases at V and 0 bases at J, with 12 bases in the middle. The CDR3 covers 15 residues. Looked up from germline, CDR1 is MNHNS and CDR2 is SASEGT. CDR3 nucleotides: TGTGCCAGCAGTGGGACACCTCCAATGAACACTGAAGCTTTCTTT. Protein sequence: CASSGTPPMNTEAFF.

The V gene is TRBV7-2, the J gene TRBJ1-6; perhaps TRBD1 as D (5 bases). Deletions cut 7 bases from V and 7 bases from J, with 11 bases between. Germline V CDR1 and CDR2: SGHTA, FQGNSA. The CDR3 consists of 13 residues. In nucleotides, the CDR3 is TGTGCCAGCAATCAACGGGGGAATTCACCCCTCCACTTT. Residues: CASNQRGNSPLHF.

The DNA of the CDR3 is TGTGCCAGTAGTCCCGGGACAGGGGCCTACGAGCAGTACTTC. Translation: CASSPGTGAYEQYF. This chain uses TRBV19 with TRBJ2-7; 10 nucleotides agree with TRBD1. The CDR3 has 14 amino acids. V trimming: 5 bases; J trimming: 2 bases; junction bases outside the gene matches: 3. In germline, CDR1 is LNHDA, CDR2 SQIVND (reference sequence).

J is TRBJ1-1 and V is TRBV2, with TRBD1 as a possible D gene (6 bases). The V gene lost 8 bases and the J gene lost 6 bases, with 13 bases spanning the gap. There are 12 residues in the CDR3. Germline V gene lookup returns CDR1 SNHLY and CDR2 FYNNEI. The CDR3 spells CASAGDTSEAFF. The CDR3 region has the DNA TGTGCCAGCGCCGGGGACACTTCTGAAGCTTTCTTT. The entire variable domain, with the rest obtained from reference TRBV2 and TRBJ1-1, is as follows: EPEVTQTPSHQVTQMGQEVILRCVPISNHLYFYWYRQILGQKVEFLVSFYNNEISEKSEIFDDQFSVERPDGSNFTLKIRSTKLEDSAMYFCASAGDTSEAFFGQGTRLTVV.

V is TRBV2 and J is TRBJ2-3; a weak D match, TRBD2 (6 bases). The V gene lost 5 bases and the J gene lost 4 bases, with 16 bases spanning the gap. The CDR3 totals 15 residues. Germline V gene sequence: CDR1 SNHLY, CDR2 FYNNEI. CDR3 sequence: CASSPLGGGADTQYF. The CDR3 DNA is TGTGCCAGCAGTCCCTTGGGGGGTGGGGCAGATACGCAGTATTTT.

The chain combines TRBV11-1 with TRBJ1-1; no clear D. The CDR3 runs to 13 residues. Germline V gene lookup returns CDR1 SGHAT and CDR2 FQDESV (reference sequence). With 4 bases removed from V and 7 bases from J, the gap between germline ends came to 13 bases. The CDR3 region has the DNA TGTGCCAGCAGCTCCAAAAAGGAGCTTGAAGCTTTCTTT. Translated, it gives CASSSKKELEAFF.

The CDR3 sequence is CASSQLTGVLDLQAFF. Written as DNA, the CDR3 is TGTGCCAGCAGCCAACTGACAGGGGTCCTAGACCTCCAAGCTTTCTTT. The rearrangement uses TRBV4-2 and TRBJ1-1, with TRBD1 identical over 8 bases. Germline trimming cut 2 bases from V and 9 bases from J; bases unmatched to any gene: 14. This CDR3 has 16 amino acids. Germline CDR1 LGHNA, CDR2 YNFKEQ.

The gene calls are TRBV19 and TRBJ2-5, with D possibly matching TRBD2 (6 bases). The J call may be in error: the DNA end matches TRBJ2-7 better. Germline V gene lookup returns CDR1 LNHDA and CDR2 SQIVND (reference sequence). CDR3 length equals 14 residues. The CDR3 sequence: CASSSAGPLYEQYF. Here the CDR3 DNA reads TGTGCCAGTAGTAGTGCGGGACCGTTATACGAGCAGTACTTC.

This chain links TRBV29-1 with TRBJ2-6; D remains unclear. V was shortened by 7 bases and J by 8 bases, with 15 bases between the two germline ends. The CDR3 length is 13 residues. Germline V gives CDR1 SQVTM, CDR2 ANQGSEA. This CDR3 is CSGRIDNSNVLTF. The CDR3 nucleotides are TGCAGCGGCCGCATTGACAACTCCAACGTCCTGACTTTC.

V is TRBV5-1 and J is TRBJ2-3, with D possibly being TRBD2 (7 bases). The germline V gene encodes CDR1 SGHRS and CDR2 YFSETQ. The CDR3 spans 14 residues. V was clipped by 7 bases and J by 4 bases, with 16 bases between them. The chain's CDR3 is CASSPRGGADTQYF. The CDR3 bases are TGCGCCAGCTCCCCGAGGGGGGGGGCAGATACGCAGTATTTT.

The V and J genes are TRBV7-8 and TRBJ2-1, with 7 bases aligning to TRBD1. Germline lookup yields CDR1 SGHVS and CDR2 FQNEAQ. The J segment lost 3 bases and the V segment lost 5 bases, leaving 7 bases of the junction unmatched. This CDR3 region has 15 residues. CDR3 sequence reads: CASSRRDSDYNEQFF. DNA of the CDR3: TGTGCCAGCAGCCGCCGGGACAGCGACTACAATGAGCAGTTCTTC.

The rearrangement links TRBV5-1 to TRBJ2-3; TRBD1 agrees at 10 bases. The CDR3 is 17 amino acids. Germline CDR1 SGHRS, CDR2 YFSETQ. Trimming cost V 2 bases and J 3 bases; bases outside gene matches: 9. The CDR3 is CASSLEPGQGSTDTQYF. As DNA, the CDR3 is TGCGCCAGCAGCTTAGAGCCGGGACAGGGGTCGACAGATACGCAGTATTTT.

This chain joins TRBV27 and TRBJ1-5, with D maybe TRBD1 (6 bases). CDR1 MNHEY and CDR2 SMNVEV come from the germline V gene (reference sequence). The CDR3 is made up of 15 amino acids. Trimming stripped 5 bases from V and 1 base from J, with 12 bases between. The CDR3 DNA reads TGTGCCAGCAGTACACAGACAGGCAGCAATCAGCCCCAGCATTTT. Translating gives CASSTQTGSNQPQHF.

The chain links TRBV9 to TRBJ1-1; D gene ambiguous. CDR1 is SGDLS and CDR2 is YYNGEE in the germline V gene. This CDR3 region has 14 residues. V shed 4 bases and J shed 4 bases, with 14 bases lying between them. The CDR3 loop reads CASSPRRAVTEAFF. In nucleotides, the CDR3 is TGTGCCAGCAGCCCGAGGCGGGCAGTCACTGAAGCTTTCTTT.

Here the CDR3 DNA reads TGTGCCAGCAGCCGCACCGGGACAGAGATCGAAGCTTTCTTT. It specifies CASSRTGTEIEAFF. The rearrangement uses TRBV7-9 and TRBJ1-1, with TRBD1 matching over 7 bases. This CDR3 has 14 amino acids. J was trimmed by 8 bases and V by 5 bases; bases with no gene match: 11. Per germline, CDR1 SEHNR and CDR2 FQNEAQ (reference sequence).

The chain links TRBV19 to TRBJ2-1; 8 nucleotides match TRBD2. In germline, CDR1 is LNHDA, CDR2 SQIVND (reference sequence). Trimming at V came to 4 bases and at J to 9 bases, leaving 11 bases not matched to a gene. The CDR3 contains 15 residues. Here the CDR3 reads CASSTTGTRSSEQFF. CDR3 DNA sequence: TGTGCCAGTAGTACTACCGGGACTAGGAGTAGTGAGCAGTTCTTC. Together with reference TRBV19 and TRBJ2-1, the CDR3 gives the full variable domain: DGGITQSPKYLFRKEGQNVTLSCEQNLNHDAMYWYRQDPGQGLRLIYYSQIVNDFQKGDIAEGYSVSREKKESFPLTVTSAQKNPTAFYLCASSTTGTRSSEQFFGPGTRLTVL.

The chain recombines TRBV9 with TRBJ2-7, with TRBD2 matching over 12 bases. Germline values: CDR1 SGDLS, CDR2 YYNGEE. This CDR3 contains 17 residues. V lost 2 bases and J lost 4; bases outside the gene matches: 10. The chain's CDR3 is CASSVNQLAGGLYEQYF. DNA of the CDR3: TGTGCCAGCAGCGTTAACCAACTAGCGGGGGGTTTATACGAGCAGTACTTC.

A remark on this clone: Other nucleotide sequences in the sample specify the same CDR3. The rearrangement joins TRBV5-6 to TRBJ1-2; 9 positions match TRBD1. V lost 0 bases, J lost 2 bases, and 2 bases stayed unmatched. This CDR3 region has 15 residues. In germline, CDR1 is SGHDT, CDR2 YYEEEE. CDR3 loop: CASSLAGTGNYGYTF. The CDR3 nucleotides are TGTGCCAGCAGCTTGGCTGGGACAGGGAACTATGGCTACACCTTC. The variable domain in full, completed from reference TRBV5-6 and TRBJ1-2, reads DAGVTQSPTHLIKTRGQQVTLRCSPKSGHDTVSWYQQALGQGPQFIFQYYEEEERQRGNFPDRFSGHQFPNYSSELNVNALLLGDSALYLCASSLAGTGNYGYTFGSGTRLTVV.

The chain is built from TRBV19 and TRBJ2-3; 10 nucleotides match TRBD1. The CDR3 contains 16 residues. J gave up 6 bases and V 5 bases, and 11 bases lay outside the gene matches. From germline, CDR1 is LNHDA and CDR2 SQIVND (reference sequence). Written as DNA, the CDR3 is TGTGCCAGTAGTCCGAGTCGGACAGGGGGTACGGATACGCAGTATTTT. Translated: CASSPSRTGGTDTQYF. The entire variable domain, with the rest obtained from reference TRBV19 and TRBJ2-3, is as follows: DGGITQSPKYLFRKEGQNVTLSCEQNLNHDAMYWYRQDPGQGLRLIYYSQIVNDFQKGDIAEGYSVSREKKESFPLTVTSAQKNPTAFYLCASSPSRTGGTDTQYFGPGTRLTVL.

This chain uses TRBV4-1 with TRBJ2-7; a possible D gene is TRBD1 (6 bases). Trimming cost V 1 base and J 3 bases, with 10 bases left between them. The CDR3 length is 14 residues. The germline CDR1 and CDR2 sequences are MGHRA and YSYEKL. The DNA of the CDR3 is TGCGCCAGCAGCCAAGTAGGGACAATCTACGAGCAGTACTTC. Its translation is CASSQVGTIYEQYF.

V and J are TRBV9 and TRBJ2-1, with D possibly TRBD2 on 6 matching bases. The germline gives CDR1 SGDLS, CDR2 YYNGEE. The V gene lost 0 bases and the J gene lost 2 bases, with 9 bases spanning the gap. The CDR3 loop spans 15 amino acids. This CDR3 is CASSVASEPYNEQFF. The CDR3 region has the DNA TGTGCCAGCAGCGTAGCTAGCGAACCCTACAATGAGCAGTTCTTC.

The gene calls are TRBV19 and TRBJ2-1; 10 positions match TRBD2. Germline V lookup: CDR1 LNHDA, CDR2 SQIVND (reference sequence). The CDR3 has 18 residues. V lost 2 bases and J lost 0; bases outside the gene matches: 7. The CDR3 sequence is CASSIKLAGHSSYNEQFF. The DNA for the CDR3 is TGTGCCAGTAGTATAAAACTAGCGGGGCACAGCTCCTACAATGAGCAGTTCTTC.

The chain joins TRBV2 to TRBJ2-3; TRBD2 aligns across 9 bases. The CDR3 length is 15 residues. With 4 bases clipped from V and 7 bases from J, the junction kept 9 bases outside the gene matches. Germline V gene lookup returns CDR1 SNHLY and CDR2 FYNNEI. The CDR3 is CASSADRLAVYTQYF. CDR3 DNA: TGTGCCAGCAGTGCCGACAGACTAGCGGTCTATACGCAGTATTTT.